This entry is about one T cell receptor (beta chain). Its antigen is unidentified. Sequencing was performed with immunoSEQ multiplex PCR; in TCRdb, only in-frame clones are kept and a portion is missing. The table has approximately 530,000 clones, about 95% seen once. The sample belongs to a study of shared clonotypes between healthy human individuals. J lost 2 bases, V lost 0 bases, and 16 bases had no gene match. The CDR3 runs to 20 residues. CDR1 and CDR2 (germline): SSHAT, FNYEAQ (reference sequence). General study results and limits: Naive CD4 clonotypes were shared across a few donors at around 5%.

The specimen was naive CD4+ T cells sorted from blood. Subset of the sample: CD45RA+ positively selected. This TCR was sampled from a woman in her twenties or thirties in good health. This sequence joins TRBV7-7 and TRBJ1-5, with 7 bases fitting TRBD1. The CDR3 coding sequence is TGTGCCAGCAGCTTAGCAATTGTGGCTGCCCGACAGGGAGGCAATCAGCCCCAGCATTTT. Translating it yields CASSLAIVAARQGGNQPQHF.